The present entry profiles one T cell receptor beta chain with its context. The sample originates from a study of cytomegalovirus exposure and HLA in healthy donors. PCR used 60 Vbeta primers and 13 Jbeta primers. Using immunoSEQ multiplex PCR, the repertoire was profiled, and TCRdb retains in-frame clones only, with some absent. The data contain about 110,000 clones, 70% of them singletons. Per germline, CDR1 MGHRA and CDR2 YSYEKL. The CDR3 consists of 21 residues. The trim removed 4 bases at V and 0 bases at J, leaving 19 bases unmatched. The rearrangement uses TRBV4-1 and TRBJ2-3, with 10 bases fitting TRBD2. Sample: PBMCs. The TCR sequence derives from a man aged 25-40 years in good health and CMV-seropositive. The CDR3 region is CASSLPFGLAGEHSSTDTQYF. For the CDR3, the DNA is TGCGCCAGCAGCCTACCCTTTGGTCTAGCGGGAGAGCACTCTAGCACAGATACGCAGTATTTT.